This TCR beta chain was captured in a study of T cell responses to AZD1222 COVID-19 vaccine. This table comes from immunoSEQ multiplex PCR, and its TCRdb copy is limited to in-frame clones, with some not included. This repertoire shows approximately 130,000 clones, roughly 93% found once; its top ten account for approximately 3.1%. Findings and caveats of the study: Rises in breadth and depth of Spike-specific TCRs came after two AZD1222 doses. Spike was spanned by vaccine-associated CD4 TCRs, with dominance at 160-218 and 743-854.

This clone was seen a few times. Its antigen is as yet unknown. V lost 4 bases to trimming and J lost 5 bases, with 13 bases between them. Germline V gene lookup returns CDR1 SGDLS and CDR2 YYNGEE. The CDR3 sequence is 13 residues long. The sequencing used peripheral blood, collected on day 0 of AZD1222 vaccination. The rearrangement joins TRBV9 to TRBJ2-7; D possibly corresponds to TRBD1 (6 bases). This TCR came from an adult in good health. CDR3 in DNA: TGTGCCAGCAGCAGCTGGGACAAAGACGAGCAGTACTTC. It codes for CASSSWDKDEQYF.